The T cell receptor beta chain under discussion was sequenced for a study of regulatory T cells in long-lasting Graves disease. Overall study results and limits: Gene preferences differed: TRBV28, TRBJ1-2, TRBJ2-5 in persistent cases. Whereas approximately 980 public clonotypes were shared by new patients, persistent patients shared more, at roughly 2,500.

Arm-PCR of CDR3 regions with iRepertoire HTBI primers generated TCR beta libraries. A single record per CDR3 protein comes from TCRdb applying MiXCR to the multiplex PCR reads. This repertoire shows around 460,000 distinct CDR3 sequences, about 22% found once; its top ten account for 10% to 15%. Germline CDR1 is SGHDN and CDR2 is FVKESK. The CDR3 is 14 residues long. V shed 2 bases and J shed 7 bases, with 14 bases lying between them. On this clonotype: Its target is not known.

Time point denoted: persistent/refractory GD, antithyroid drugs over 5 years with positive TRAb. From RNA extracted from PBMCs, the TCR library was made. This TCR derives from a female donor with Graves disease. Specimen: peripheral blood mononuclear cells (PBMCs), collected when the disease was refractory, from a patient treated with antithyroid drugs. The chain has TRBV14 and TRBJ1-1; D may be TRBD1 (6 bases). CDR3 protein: CASSQRDIGVEAFF. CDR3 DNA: TGTGCCAGCAGCCAAAGGGACATCGGAGTTGAAGCTTTCTTT.